The clone carrying this T cell receptor beta chain was seen at least ten times. Antigen: not known. This entry belongs to a study of early T cells in non-severe SARS-CoV-2 infection. Study-level background: From unsorted whole blood, bulk RNA was sequenced, and the chains remained unpaired.

Overall study findings and caveats: VDJdb-based matching was biased toward anti-spike CD8 responses and missed private and CD4 specificities.

V was cut by 0 bases and J by 7 bases, with 16 bases left in between. The CDR3 spans 15 residues. CDR1 and CDR2 from the germline V gene are DFQATT and SNEGSKA (reference sequence). Tagging with unique molecular identifiers was applied to individual cDNA molecules. One entry per CDR3 protein, called by TCRdb with MiXCR from the 5' RACE reads. Among more than 65,000 distinct CDR3 sequences listed, under 15% were seen once. The rearrangement uses TRBV20-1 and TRBJ2-1; possible D gene TRBD1, 5 bases. Material for sequencing was whole blood. The sequence was collected from an adult who was a healthcare worker with PCR-confirmed SARS-CoV-2 infection or an uninfected control (not recorded which). CDR3 nucleotides: TGCAGTGCTAGAGATAATGGGGCCCCTGGAAATGAGCAGTTCTTC. The encoded protein is CSARDNGAPGNEQFF.